The text below deals with one T cell receptor beta chain. Sequencing was performed with immunoSEQ multiplex PCR; in TCRdb, only in-frame clones are kept and a portion is missing. This table holds about half a million clones, approximately 86% found once. The data were obtained in a study of blood T cell repertoires in COVID-19. Study details: Collection of acute and convalescent COVID-19 samples took place in the United States, Italy and Spain. T cells, B-cell-depleted T cells, or PBMCs supplied cDNA or gDNA.

V dropped 5 bases and J dropped 0 bases, with 13 bases sitting between them. Germline V CDR1 and CDR2: SGHNT, YENEEA. The CDR3 has 16 amino acids. Individuals aged about 18 to 95 years were recruited from approximately 24 US areas. Recovery among Cohort 3 donors was established by two negative PCRs, clearance, or symptom resolution. This chain uses TRBV11-3 with TRBJ2-2, with TRBD2 as a possible D gene (6 bases). The clonotype was recovered from a woman aged 60-75 years who had recovered from COVID-19. Sequenced: PBMCs or T cells enriched from blood (not recorded which). The CDR3 nucleotides read TGTGCCAGCAGCAACCCGGGAGCCGCGAACACCGGGGAGCTGTTTTTT. Protein product: CASSNPGAANTGELFF. The variable domain in full, with the rest retrieved from reference TRBV11-3 and TRBJ2-2, is EAGVVQSPRYKIIEKKQPVAFWCNPISGHNTLYWYLQNLGQGPELLIRYENEEAVDDSQLPKDRFSAERLKGVDSTLKIQPAELGDSAVYLCASSNPGAANTGELFFGEGSRLTVL.